The entry that follows covers one T cell receptor (beta chain) sequence. V lost 8 bases to trimming and J lost 8 bases; unmatched junction nucleotides: 15. This CDR3 is 16 amino acids long. The germline gives CDR1 LNHDA, CDR2 SQIVND (reference sequence). Profiled with immunoSEQ multiplex PCR; TCRdb holds only in-frame clones, not every one. The sample carries more than 55,000 clones, approximately 91% recorded once. This entry is derived from a study of T cell changes during pregnancy in multiple sclerosis. Sequencing used peripheral blood, obtained in the second trimester of pregnancy. The clonotype comes from a female donor with multiple sclerosis, enrolled in a pregnancy study. The chain has TRBV19 and TRBJ1-4, with 9 positions matching TRBD1. This CDR3 is CASSPLTGTGHEKLFF. CDR3 nucleotides: TGTGCCAGTTCACCTCTAACGGGGACAGGGCACGAAAAACTGTTTTTT.